This TCR beta chain originates from a study of blood T cell repertoires in COVID-19. At the level of the study: COVID-19 samples, acute and convalescent, were from the United States, Italy and Spain. The analysed material was cDNA or gDNA that came from T cells, B-cell-depleted T cells, or PBMCs.

In the authors' methods: It was from reference gene primer amplification that nucleated cell counts were estimated. Assay used: immunoSEQ multiplex PCR; TCRdb lists only in-frame clones, some missing. V, J and clone size were drawn from that table, and D and trimming were deduced from the DNA. Altogether about 82,000 clones are present, over 70% being singletons, with the ten largest covering about a sixth. The germline gives CDR1 SGHRS, CDR2 YFSETQ. The V gene lost 4 bases and the J gene lost 1 base, with 14 bases spanning the gap. The CDR3 has 15 residues. The sequence came from an older woman with acute or convalescent COVID-19. The sequenced sample consisted of peripheral blood. The genes are TRBV5-1 and TRBJ1-1, with D possibly being TRBD1 (5 bases). The DNA for the CDR3 is TGCGCCAGCAGCGGGATGTGGACATCGAACACTGAAGCTTTCTTT. Protein: CASSGMWTSNTEAFF.